This note documents a single TCR beta chain sequence. The V end lost 1 base, the J end lost 1 base, and 8 bases lay between the germline ends. This CDR3 is built from 15 residues. Germline V lookup: CDR1 SGHVS, CDR2 FNYEAQ. This sample is part of a study of technical replicates of blood from a few donors. Repertoires were generated with immunoSEQ multiplex PCR, while TCRdb's copy carries only in-frame clones and drops some. The sample consists of over 10,000 clones, over 90% of them appearing once. The chain recombines TRBV7-6 with TRBJ1-5; no clear D. Sequencing used PBMCs. The clonotype was recovered from a human donor in good health. CDR3 amino acids: CASSLDTGSNQPQHF. CDR3 nucleotide sequence: TGTGCCAGCAGCTTAGATACGGGAAGCAATCAGCCCCAGCATTTT.